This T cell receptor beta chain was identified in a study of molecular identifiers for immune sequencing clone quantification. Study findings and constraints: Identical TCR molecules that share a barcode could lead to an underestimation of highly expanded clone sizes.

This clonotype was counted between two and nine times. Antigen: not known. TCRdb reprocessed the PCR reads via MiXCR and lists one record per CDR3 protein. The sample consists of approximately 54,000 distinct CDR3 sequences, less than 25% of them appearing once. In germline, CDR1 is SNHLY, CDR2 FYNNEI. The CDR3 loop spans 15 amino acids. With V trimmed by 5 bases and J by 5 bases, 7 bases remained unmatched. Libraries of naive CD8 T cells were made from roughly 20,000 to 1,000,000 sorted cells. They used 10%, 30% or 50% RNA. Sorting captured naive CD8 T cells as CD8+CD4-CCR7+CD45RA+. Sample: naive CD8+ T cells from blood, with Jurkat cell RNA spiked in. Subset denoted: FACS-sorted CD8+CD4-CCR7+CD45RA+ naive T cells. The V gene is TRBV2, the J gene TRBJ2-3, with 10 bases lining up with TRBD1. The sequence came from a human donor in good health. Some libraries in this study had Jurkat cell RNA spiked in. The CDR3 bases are TGTGCCAGCAGTAGGGACAGGGGATTTAAAGATACGCAGTATTTT. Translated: CASSRDRGFKDTQYF.